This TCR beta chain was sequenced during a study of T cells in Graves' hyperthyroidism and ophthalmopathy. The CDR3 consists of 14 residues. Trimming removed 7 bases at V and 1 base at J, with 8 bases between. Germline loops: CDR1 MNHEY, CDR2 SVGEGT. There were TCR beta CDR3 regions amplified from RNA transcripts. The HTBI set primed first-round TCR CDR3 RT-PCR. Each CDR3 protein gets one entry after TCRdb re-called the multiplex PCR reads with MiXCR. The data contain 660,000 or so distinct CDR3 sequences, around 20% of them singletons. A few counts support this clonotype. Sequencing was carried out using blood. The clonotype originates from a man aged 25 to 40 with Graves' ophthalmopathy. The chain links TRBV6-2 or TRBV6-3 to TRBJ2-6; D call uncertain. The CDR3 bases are TGTGCCAGCACCCGCCGGTCTGGGGCCAACGTCCTGACTTTC. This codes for CASTRRSGANVLTF.